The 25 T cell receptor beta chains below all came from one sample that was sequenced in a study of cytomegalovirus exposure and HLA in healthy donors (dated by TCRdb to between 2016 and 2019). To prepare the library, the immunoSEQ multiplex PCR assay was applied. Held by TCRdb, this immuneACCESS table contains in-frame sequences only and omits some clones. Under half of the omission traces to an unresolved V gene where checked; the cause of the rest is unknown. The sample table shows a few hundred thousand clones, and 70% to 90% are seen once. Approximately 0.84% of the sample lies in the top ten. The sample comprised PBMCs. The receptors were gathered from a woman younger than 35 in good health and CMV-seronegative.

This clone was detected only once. CDR3 loop: CASRASGTGGWGNGYTF. The DNA for the CDR3 is TGTGCCAGCAGGGCGTCCGGGACAGGGGGCTGGGGGAATGGCTACACCTTC. The chain has TRBV28 and TRBJ1-2; 12 nucleotides agree with TRBD1. The CDR3 runs 17 residues. Trimming cost V 6 bases and J 6 bases; bases outside gene matches: 14. The germline gives CDR1 MDHEN, CDR2 SYDVKM.

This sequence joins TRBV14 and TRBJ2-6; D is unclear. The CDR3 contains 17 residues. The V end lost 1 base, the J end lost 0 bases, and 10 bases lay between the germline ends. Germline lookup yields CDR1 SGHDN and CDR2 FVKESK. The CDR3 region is CASSQGLRFSGANVLTF. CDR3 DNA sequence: TGTGCCAGCAGCCAAGGCCTCCGGTTCTCTGGGGCCAACGTCCTGACTTTC.

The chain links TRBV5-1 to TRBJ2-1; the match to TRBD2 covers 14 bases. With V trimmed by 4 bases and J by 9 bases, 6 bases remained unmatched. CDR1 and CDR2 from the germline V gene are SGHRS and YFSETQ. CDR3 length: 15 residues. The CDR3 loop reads CASSQGLAGVFEQFF. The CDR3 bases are TGCGCCAGCAGCCAGGGACTAGCGGGAGTCTTTGAGCAGTTCTTC.

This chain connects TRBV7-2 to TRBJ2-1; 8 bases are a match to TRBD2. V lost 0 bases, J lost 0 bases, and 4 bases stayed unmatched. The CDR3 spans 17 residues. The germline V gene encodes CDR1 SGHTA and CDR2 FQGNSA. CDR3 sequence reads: CASSLALGRVSYNEQFF. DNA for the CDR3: TGTGCCAGCAGCTTAGCGCTCGGGAGGGTCTCCTACAATGAGCAGTTCTTC.

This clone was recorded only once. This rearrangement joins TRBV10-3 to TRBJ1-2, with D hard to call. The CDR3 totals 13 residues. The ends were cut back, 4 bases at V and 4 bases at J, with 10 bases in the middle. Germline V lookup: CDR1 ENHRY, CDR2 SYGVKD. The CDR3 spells CAISGSRLYGYTF. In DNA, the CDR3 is TGTGCCATCAGTGGAAGCAGGCTCTATGGCTACACCTTC.

The CDR3 sequence is CASSLGTGMNTEAFF. CDR3 nucleotides: TGTGCCAGCTCACTGGGGACAGGTATGAACACTGAAGCTTTCTTT. The chain couples TRBV18 to TRBJ1-1; 8 bases are shared with TRBD1. This CDR3 comprises 15 residues. CDR1 and CDR2 (germline): KGHSH, LQKENI. V lost 4 bases and J lost 0; bases outside the gene matches: 4.

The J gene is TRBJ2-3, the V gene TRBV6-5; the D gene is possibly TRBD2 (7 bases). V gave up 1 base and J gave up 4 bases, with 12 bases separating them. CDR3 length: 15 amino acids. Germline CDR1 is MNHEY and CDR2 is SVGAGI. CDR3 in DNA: TGTGCCAGCAGTTACTACAGGGCGGGGGCAGATACGCAGTATTTT. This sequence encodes CASSYYRAGADTQYF.

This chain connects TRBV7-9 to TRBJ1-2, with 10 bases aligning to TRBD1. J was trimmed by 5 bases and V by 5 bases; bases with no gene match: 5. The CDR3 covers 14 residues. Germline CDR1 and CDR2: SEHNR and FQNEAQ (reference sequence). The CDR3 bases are TGTGCCAGCAGCCTAAGACAGGGGGCTTATGGCTACACCTTC. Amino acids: CASSLRQGAYGYTF.

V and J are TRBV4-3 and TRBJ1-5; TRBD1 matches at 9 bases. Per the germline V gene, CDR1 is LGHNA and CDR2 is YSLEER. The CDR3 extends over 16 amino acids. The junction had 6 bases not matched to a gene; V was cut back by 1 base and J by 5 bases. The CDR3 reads CASSQGLGQGYQPQHF. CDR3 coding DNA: TGCGCCAGCAGCCAAGGGCTGGGACAGGGTTATCAGCCCCAGCATTTT.

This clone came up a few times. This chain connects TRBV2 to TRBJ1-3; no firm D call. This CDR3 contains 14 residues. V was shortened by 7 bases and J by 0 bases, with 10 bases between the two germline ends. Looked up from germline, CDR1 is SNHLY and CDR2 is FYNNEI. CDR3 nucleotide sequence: TGTGCCAGCACTGGGCAGACCTCTGGAAACACCATATATTTT. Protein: CASTGQTSGNTIYF.

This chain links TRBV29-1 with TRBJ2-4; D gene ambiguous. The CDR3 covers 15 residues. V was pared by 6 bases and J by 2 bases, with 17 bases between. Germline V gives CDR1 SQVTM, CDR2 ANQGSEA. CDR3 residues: CSVAVRAQTKNIQYF. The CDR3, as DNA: TGCAGCGTCGCGGTGCGAGCACAAACCAAAAACATTCAGTACTTC.

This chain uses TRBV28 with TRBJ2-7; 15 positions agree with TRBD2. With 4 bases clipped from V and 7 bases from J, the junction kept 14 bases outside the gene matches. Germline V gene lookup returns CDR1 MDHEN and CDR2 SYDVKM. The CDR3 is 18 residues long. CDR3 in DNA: TGTGCCAGCAGTTACCCTGGGGGACTAGCGGGAGGTAGTTGGGAGCAGTACTTC. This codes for CASSYPGGLAGGSWEQYF.

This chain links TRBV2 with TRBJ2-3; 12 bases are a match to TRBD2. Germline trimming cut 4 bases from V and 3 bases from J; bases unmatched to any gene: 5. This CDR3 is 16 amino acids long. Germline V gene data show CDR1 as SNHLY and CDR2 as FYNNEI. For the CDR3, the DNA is TGTGCCAGCAGTGGGCGGACTAGCGGGATTACAGATACGCAGTATTTT. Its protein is CASSGRTSGITDTQYF.

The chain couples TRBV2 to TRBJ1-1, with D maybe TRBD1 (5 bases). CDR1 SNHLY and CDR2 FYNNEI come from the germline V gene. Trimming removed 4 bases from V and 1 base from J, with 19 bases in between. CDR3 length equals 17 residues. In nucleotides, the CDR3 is TGTGCCAGCAGTGTTGGGGGGTCTGTGACGCAGAACACTGAAGCTTTCTTT. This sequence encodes CASSVGGSVTQNTEAFF.

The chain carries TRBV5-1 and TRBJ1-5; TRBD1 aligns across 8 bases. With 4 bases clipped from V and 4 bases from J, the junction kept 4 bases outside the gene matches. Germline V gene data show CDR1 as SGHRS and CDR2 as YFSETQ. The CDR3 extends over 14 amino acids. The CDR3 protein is CASSGGQENQPQHF. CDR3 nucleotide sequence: TGCGCCAGCAGCGGGGGACAGGAAAATCAGCCCCAGCATTTT.

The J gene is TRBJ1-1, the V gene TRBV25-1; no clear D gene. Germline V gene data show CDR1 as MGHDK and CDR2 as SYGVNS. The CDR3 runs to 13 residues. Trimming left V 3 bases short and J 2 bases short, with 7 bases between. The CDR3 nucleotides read TGTGCCAGCAGTGACGAACTAAACACTGAAGCTTTCTTT. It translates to CASSDELNTEAFF.

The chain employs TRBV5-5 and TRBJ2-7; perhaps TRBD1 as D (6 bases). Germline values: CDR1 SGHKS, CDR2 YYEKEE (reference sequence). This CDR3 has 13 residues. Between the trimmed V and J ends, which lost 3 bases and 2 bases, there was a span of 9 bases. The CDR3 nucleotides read TGTGCCAGCAGCTGGGACACAACCTACGAGCAGTACTTC. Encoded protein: CASSWDTTYEQYF.

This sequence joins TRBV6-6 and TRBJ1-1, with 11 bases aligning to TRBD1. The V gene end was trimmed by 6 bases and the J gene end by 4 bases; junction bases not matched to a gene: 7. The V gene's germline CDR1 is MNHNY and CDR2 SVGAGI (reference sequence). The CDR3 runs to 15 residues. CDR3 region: CASSLGQGVTTEAFF. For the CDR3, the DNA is TGTGCCAGCAGCCTGGGACAGGGGGTAACCACTGAAGCTTTCTTT.

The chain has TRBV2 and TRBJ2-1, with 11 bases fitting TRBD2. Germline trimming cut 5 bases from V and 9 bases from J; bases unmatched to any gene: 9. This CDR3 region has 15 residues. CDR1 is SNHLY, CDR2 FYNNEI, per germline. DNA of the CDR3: TGTGCCAGCAGTTTAGCGGGAGGGGGTTCAGGTGAGCAGTTCTTC. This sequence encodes CASSLAGGGSGEQFF.

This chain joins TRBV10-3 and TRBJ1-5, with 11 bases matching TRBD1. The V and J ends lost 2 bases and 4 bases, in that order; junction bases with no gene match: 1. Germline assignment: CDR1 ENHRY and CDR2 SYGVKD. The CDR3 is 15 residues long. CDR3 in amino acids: CAISEGTGGNQPQHF. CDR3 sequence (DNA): TGTGCCATCAGTGAGGGGACAGGGGGAAATCAGCCCCAGCATTTT.

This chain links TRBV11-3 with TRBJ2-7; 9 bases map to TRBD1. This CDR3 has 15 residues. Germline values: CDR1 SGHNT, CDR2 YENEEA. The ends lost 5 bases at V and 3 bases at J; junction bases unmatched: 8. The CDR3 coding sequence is TGTGCCAGCAGCCCCGCCCCGGGACAGGGCTACGAGCAGTACTTC. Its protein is CASSPAPGQGYEQYF.

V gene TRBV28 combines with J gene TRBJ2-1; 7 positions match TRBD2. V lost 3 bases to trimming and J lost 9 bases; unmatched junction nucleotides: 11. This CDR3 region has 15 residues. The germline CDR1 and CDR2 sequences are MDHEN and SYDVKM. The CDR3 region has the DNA TGTGCCAGCAGTTTGGGGGGGACCCCGCCCGGTGAGCAGTTCTTC. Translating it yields CASSLGGTPPGEQFF.

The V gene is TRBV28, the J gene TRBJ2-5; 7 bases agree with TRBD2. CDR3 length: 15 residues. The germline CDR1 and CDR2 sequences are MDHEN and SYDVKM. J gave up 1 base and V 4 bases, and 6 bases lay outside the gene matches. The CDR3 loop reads CASSWGGEAQETQYF. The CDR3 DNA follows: TGTGCCAGCAGTTGGGGGGGGGAGGCCCAAGAGACCCAGTACTTC.

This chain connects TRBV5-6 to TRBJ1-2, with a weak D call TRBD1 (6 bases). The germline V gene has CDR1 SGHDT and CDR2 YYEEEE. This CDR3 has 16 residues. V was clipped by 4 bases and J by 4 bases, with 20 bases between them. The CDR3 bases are TGTGCCAGCAGCCCCCTCATCGGACAGATTGTCTATGGCTACACCTTC. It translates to CASSPLIGQIVYGYTF. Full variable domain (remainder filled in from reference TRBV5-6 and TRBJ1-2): DAGVTQSPTHLIKTRGQQVTLRCSPKSGHDTVSWYQQALGQGPQFIFQYYEEEERQRGNFPDRFSGHQFPNYSSELNVNALLLGDSALYLCASSPLIGQIVYGYTFGSGTRLTVV.

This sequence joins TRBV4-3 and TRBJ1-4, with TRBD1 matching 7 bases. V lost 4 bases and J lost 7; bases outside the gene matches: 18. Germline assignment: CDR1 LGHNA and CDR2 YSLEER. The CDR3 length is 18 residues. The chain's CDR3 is CASSRPPGQLQRGEKLFF. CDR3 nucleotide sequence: TGCGCCAGCAGCCGGCCCCCGGGACAGCTCCAAAGGGGTGAAAAACTGTTTTTT.